The sequence of this T cell receptor beta chain was determined in a study of T cell responses to AZD1222 COVID-19 vaccine. Generated by immunoSEQ multiplex PCR, the TCRdb table keeps only in-frame clones and is missing some. The sample includes roughly 150,000 clones, about 90% of them seen just once. With V trimmed by 4 bases and J by 7 bases, 11 bases remained unmatched. CDR3 length equals 16 residues. Germline V lookup: CDR1 SNHLY, CDR2 FYNNEI. The TCR originated in an adult in good health. The source material was peripheral blood, sampled on day 0 of AZD1222 vaccination. The chain carries TRBV2 and TRBJ2-1; 9 bases fit TRBD1. The CDR3 coding sequence is TGTGCCAGCAGTGCCAGGACAGGGGAATTTGGGAATGAGCAGTTCTTC. Translation: CASSARTGEFGNEQFF.